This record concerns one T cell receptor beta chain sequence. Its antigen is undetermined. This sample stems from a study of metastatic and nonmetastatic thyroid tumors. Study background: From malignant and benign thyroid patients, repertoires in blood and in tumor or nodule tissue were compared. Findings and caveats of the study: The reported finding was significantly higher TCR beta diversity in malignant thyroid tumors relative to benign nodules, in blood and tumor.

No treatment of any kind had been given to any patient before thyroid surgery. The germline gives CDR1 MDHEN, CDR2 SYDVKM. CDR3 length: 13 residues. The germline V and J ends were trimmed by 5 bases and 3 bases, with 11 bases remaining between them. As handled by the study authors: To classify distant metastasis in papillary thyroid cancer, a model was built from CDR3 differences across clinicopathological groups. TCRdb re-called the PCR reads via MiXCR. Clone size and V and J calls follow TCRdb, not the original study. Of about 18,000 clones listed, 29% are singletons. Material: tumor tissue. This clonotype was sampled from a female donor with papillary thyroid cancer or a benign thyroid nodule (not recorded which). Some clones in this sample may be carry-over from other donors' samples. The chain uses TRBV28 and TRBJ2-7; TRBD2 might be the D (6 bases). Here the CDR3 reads CASSQTSFYEQYF. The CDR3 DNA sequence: TGTGCCAGCAGTCAAACTAGCTTCTACGAGCAGTACTTC. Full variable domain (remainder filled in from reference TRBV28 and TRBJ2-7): DVKVTQSSRYLVKRTGEKVFLECVQDMDHENMFWYRQDPGLGLRLIYFSYDVKMKEKGDIPEGYSVSREKKERFSLILESASTNQTSMYLCASSQTSFYEQYFGPGTRLTVT.